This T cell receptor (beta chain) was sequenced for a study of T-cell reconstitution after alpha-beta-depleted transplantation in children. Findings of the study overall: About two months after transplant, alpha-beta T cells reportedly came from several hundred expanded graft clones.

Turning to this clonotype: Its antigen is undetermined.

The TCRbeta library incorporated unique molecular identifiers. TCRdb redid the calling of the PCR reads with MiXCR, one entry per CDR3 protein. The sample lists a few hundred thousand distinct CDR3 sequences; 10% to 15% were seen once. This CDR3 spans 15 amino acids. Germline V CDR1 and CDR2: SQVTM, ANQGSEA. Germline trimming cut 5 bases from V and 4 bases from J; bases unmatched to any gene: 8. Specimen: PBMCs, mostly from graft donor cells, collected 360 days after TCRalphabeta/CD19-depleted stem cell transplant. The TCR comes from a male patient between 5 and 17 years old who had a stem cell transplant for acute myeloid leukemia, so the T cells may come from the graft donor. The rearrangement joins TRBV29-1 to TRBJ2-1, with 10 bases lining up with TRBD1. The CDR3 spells CSVRRPGQGYNEQFF. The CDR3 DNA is TGCAGCGTTCGTCGTCCGGGACAGGGGTACAATGAGCAGTTCTTC.